What follows are 3 T cell receptor beta chains derived from one specimen sequenced in a study of beta chain features in type 1 diabetes. All of the isolated RNA was reverse transcribed, so expressed TCRB transcripts were sequenced. The data were produced by immunoSEQ multiplex PCR, yet TCRdb's version contains in-frame clones alone and is incomplete. The repertoire consists of hundreds of thousands of clones, with about 32% occurring once and the leading ten covering 0.05% to 0.065%. The sequenced material came from naive CD4+ T cells from blood. The receptors come from a young man in good health.

This clone came up once. This sequence joins TRBV30 and TRBJ2-7; 12 bases line up with TRBD2. The germline V gene has CDR1 GTSNPN and CDR2 SVGIG (reference sequence). The CDR3 consists of 15 residues. V lost 3 bases and J lost 1; bases outside the gene matches: 4. The CDR3 here is CAWRGGLAGSYEQYF. The CDR3 nucleotides are TGTGCCTGGAGAGGAGGACTAGCGGGGTCCTACGAGCAGTACTTC.

The genes are TRBV28 and TRBJ2-1, with 8 bases aligning to TRBD2. This CDR3 has 11 residues. Trimming removed 10 bases from V and 6 bases from J; junction bases left unmatched: 2. Per the germline V gene, CDR1 is MDHEN and CDR2 is SYDVKM. The CDR3 sequence: CATRGGNEQFF. DNA for the CDR3: TGTGCCACCCGGGGGGGCAATGAGCAGTTCTTC.

The rearrangement links TRBV4-1 to TRBJ1-5; 9 positions agree with TRBD1. The V gene end was trimmed by 4 bases and the J gene end by 5 bases; junction bases not matched to a gene: 9. Germline CDR1 is MGHRA and CDR2 is YSYEKL. The CDR3 length is 16 residues. CDR3 nucleotides: TGCGCCAGCAGCCGCCTTCCGGGACAGGGACATCAGCCCCAGCATTTT. It encodes CASSRLPGQGHQPQHF.